This T cell receptor (beta chain) was observed in a study of neurological immune-mediated disorders. This clonotype has a count of ten or more. The cDNA was generated by 5'RACE with 10-nucleotide random UMIs. Per sequencing run, 15-18 subjects together gave over 190 million TCR-beta sequences. TCRdb passed the 5' RACE reads through MiXCR, listing each CDR3 protein once. The sample lists about 36,000 distinct CDR3 sequences; roughly 10% were seen once. Time point of the sample: technical triplicate 1. Unsorted libraries used 2 million PBMCs kept at -80 degrees C. There are 14 residues in the CDR3. V lost 2 bases and J lost 5; bases outside the gene matches: 4. Looked up from germline, CDR1 is SGHDT and CDR2 is YYEEEE.

Sequencing was performed on PBMCs. V gene TRBV5-6 combines with J gene TRBJ2-1, with 7 bases identical to TRBD2. This receptor was taken from a man in his sixties with HTLV-1-associated myelopathy (HAM/TSP). This CDR3 is CASSLGSGHNEQFF. CDR3 coding DNA: TGTGCCAGCAGCTTAGGTAGCGGGCACAATGAGCAGTTCTTC.